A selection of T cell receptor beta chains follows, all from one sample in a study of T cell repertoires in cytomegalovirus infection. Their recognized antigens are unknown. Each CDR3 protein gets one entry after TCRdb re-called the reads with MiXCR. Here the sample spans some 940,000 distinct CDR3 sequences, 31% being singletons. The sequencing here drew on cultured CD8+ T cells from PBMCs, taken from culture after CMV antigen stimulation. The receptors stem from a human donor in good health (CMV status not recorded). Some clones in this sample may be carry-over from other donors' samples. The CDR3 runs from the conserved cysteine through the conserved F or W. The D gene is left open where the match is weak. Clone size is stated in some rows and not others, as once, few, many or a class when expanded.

cdr3_aa: CASSLGPYLQETQYF
cdr3_nt: TGTGCCAGCAGCTTGGGCCCGTACCTCCAAGAGACCCAGTACTTC
d_call: NA
v_call: TRBV11-1
j_call: TRBJ2-5
clone_size: NA

cdr3_aa: CATSRDRQGGYEQYF
cdr3_nt: TGTGCCACCAGCAGAGATAGGCAGGGTGGCTACGAGCAGTACTTC
d_call: NA
v_call: TRBV15
j_call: TRBJ2-7
clone_size: NA

cdr3_aa: CASSLDGGSYNSPLHF
cdr3_nt: TGTGCCAGCAGTCTGGACGGCGGCTCCTATAATTCACCCCTCCACTTT
d_call: NA
v_call: TRBV12-3/TRBV12-4
j_call: TRBJ1-6
clone_size: many

cdr3_aa: CASSYVSGKYNEQFF
cdr3_nt: TGTGCCAGCAGTTACGTATCGGGGAAGTACAATGAGCAGTTCTTC
d_call: NA
v_call: TRBV6-2/TRBV6-3
j_call: TRBJ2-1
clone_size: NA

cdr3_aa: CASSLSGSGTYEQYF
cdr3_nt: TGTGCCAGCAGTTTATCTGGGAGTGGAACCTACGAGCAGTACTTC
d_call: NA
v_call: TRBV27
j_call: TRBJ2-7
clone_size: few

cdr3_aa: CSLAGQTHNEQFF
cdr3_nt: TGCAGCTTAGCAGGACAGACCCACAATGAGCAGTTCTTC
d_call: NA
v_call: TRBV29-1
j_call: TRBJ2-1
clone_size: NA

cdr3_aa: CASSYPQGGEMEETQYF
cdr3_nt: TGTGCCAGCAGTTACCCCCAGGGGGGGGAAATGGAAGAGACCCAGTACTTC
d_call: NA
v_call: TRBV6-6
j_call: TRBJ2-5
clone_size: few

cdr3_aa: CASSIVVNEQFF
cdr3_nt: TGTGCCAGTAGTATAGTGGTGAATGAGCAGTTCTTC
d_call: NA
v_call: TRBV19
j_call: TRBJ2-1
clone_size: NA

cdr3_aa: CASSSLQGAYKETQYF
cdr3_nt: TGTGCCAGCAGCTCGTTACAGGGGGCGTATAAAGAGACCCAGTACTTC
d_call: TRBD1
v_call: TRBV7-8
j_call: TRBJ2-5
clone_size: many

cdr3_aa: CASSLFRGGTYEQYF
cdr3_nt: TGTGCCAGCAGCTTGTTCAGGGGGGGGACCTACGAGCAGTACTTC
d_call: NA
v_call: TRBV7-2
j_call: TRBJ2-7
clone_size: many

cdr3_aa: CASSLQGAGSNEQFF
cdr3_nt: TGTGCCAGCAGTCTCCAGGGGGCCGGAAGCAATGAGCAGTTCTTC
d_call: TRBD1
v_call: TRBV6-5
j_call: TRBJ2-1
clone_size: NA

cdr3_aa: CASSLGGDTEAFF
cdr3_nt: TGTGCCAGCAGTCTAGGTGGTGACACTGAAGCTTTCTTT
d_call: NA
v_call: TRBV7-9
j_call: TRBJ1-1
clone_size: many

cdr3_aa: CASSSLFSRDSGPEAFF
cdr3_nt: TGTGCCAGCAGTTCTCTCTTCTCCCGGGACAGTGGTCCTGAAGCTTTCTTT
d_call: TRBD1
v_call: TRBV6-1
j_call: TRBJ1-1
clone_size: NA

cdr3_aa: CASSSWTGGTEAFF
cdr3_nt: TGTGCCAGCAGTTCCTGGACAGGGGGAACTGAAGCTTTCTTT
d_call: TRBD1
v_call: TRBV12-3/TRBV12-4
j_call: TRBJ1-1
clone_size: NA

cdr3_aa: CATSERPGFSSYNEQFF
cdr3_nt: TGTGCCACCAGTGAACGACCCGGATTCAGCTCCTACAATGAGCAGTTCTTC
d_call: NA
v_call: TRBV24-1
j_call: TRBJ2-1
clone_size: NA

cdr3_aa: CASSLEGQGDNEQFF
cdr3_nt: TGTGCCAGCAGCTTGGAAGGACAGGGGGACAATGAGCAGTTCTTC
d_call: TRBD1
v_call: TRBV5-6
j_call: TRBJ2-1
clone_size: few

cdr3_aa: CASKGVPSYEQYF
cdr3_nt: TGTGCCAGCAAGGGGGTCCCCTCCTACGAGCAGTACTTC
d_call: NA
v_call: TRBV7-8
j_call: TRBJ2-7
clone_size: NA

cdr3_aa: CASSTEGQETQYF
cdr3_nt: TGTGCCAGCAGTACCGAGGGCCAAGAGACCCAGTACTTC
d_call: NA
v_call: TRBV7-9
j_call: TRBJ2-5
clone_size: NA

cdr3_aa: CATSRRENYGYTF
cdr3_nt: TGTGCCACCAGCAGACGGGAGAACTATGGCTACACCTTC
d_call: NA
v_call: TRBV15
j_call: TRBJ1-2
clone_size: once

cdr3_aa: CAIRRNRDSLRGLPGYEQFF
cdr3_nt: TGTGCCATCAGACGAAATAGGGACAGCCTCCGTGGCCTTCCGGGCTATGAGCAGTTCTTC
d_call: TRBD1
v_call: TRBV10-3
j_call: TRBJ2-1
clone_size: many

cdr3_aa: CASHRANTGELFF
cdr3_nt: TGTGCCAGCCATAGGGCGAACACCGGGGAGCTGTTTTTT
d_call: NA
v_call: TRBV7-9
j_call: TRBJ2-2
clone_size: NA

cdr3_aa: CASSSLTAGSGETQYF
cdr3_nt: TGTGCCAGCAGTTCTTTGACAGCGGGGTCAGGGGAGACCCAGTACTTC
d_call: TRBD2
v_call: TRBV7-2
j_call: TRBJ2-5
clone_size: many

cdr3_aa: CSAPGKQETQYF
cdr3_nt: TGCAGTGCTCCCGGCAAGCAAGAGACCCAGTACTTC
d_call: NA
v_call: TRBV20-1
j_call: TRBJ2-5
clone_size: NA

cdr3_aa: CASSSPPGAGQPQHF
cdr3_nt: TGTGCCAGCAGTTCACCCCCGGGGGCAGGGCAGCCCCAGCATTTT
d_call: NA
v_call: TRBV12-3/TRBV12-4
j_call: TRBJ1-5
clone_size: NA

cdr3_aa: CASSRGWGPTAQETQYF
cdr3_nt: TGTGCCAGCAGCCGGGGGTGGGGCCCAACGGCGCAAGAGACCCAGTACTTC
d_call: NA
v_call: TRBV5-4
j_call: TRBJ2-5
clone_size: NA

cdr3_aa: CASSRSGYTF
cdr3_nt: TGTGCCAGCAGCCGCTCCGGCTACACCTTC
d_call: NA
v_call: TRBV7-3
j_call: TRBJ1-2
clone_size: NA

cdr3_aa: CATSGRLNTEAFF
cdr3_nt: TGTGCCACCAGTGGACGGTTGAACACTGAAGCTTTCTTT
d_call: NA
v_call: TRBV24-1
j_call: TRBJ1-1
clone_size: NA

cdr3_aa: CASTLGGPGLYQPQHF
cdr3_nt: TGTGCCAGCACCCTCGGAGGTCCAGGTCTTTATCAGCCCCAGCATTTT
d_call: NA
v_call: TRBV6-2/TRBV6-3
j_call: TRBJ1-5
clone_size: few

cdr3_aa: CASSPGANSYEQYF
cdr3_nt: TGTGCCAGTAGTCCGGGTGCCAACTCCTACGAGCAGTACTTC
d_call: NA
v_call: TRBV19
j_call: TRBJ2-7
clone_size: NA

cdr3_aa: CATRDSSAYNEQFF
cdr3_nt: TGTGCCACCAGGGACAGCTCGGCGTACAATGAGCAGTTCTTC
d_call: TRBD1
v_call: TRBV14
j_call: TRBJ2-1
clone_size: few

cdr3_aa: CASSLTRLAGGNTGELFF
cdr3_nt: TGTGCCAGCAGCTTGACACGCCTAGCGGGGGGGAACACCGGGGAGCTGTTTTTT
d_call: TRBD2
v_call: TRBV7-2
j_call: TRBJ2-2
clone_size: many

cdr3_aa: CASSLGLGDDEQFF
cdr3_nt: TGTGCCAGCAGCTTGGGACTAGGGGACGATGAGCAGTTCTTC
d_call: NA
v_call: TRBV5-4
j_call: TRBJ2-1
clone_size: NA

cdr3_aa: CASSPGSFVIQYF
cdr3_nt: TGTGCCAGCAGTCCCGGGTCCTTCGTAATCCAGTACTTC
d_call: NA
v_call: TRBV27
j_call: TRBJ2-5
clone_size: NA

cdr3_aa: CASTLGQSRTGELFF
cdr3_nt: TGTGCCAGTACCCTAGGACAGTCGCGAACCGGGGAGCTGTTTTTT
d_call: NA
v_call: TRBV19
j_call: TRBJ2-2
clone_size: few

cdr3_aa: CATSRDLGANTEAFF
cdr3_nt: TGTGCCACCAGCAGAGATTTAGGAGCGAACACTGAAGCTTTCTTT
d_call: NA
v_call: TRBV15
j_call: TRBJ1-1
clone_size: NA

cdr3_aa: CASSLVQGISGYTF
cdr3_nt: TGTGCCAGCAGTTTAGTACAGGGGATTAGTGGCTACACCTTC
d_call: TRBD1
v_call: TRBV27
j_call: TRBJ1-2
clone_size: NA

cdr3_aa: CASSMGSTDTQYF
cdr3_nt: TGTGCCAGCAGCATGGGATCCACAGATACGCAGTATTTT
d_call: NA
v_call: TRBV7-6
j_call: TRBJ2-3
clone_size: few

cdr3_aa: CASSIDLDGNREAFF
cdr3_nt: TGTGCCAGTAGTATAGATCTAGATGGGAATCGCGAAGCTTTCTTT
d_call: NA
v_call: TRBV19
j_call: TRBJ1-1
clone_size: NA

cdr3_aa: CASSQHTRTVGPRASGNTIYF
cdr3_nt: TGTGCCAGCAGCCAACACACCCGGACAGTGGGCCCAAGAGCCTCTGGAAACACCATATATTTT
d_call: NA
v_call: TRBV3-1
j_call: TRBJ1-3
clone_size: NA

cdr3_aa: CATSGPRGNGELFF
cdr3_nt: TGTGCCACCAGTGGACCCAGGGGTAACGGGGAGCTGTTTTTT
d_call: NA
v_call: TRBV24-1
j_call: TRBJ2-2
clone_size: NA

cdr3_aa: CASSLWDALNTGELFF
cdr3_nt: TGTGCCAGCAGTTTATGGGACGCCCTTAACACCGGGGAGCTGTTTTTT
d_call: NA
v_call: TRBV27
j_call: TRBJ2-2
clone_size: NA

cdr3_aa: CASRGVGWNTEAFF
cdr3_nt: TGTGCCAGCAGGGGGGTGGGGTGGAACACTGAAGCTTTCTTT
d_call: NA
v_call: TRBV28
j_call: TRBJ1-1
clone_size: NA

cdr3_aa: CASNPGTPNSPLHF
cdr3_nt: TGTGCCAGCAATCCCGGGACACCGAATTCACCCCTCCACTTT
d_call: NA
v_call: TRBV12-3/TRBV12-4
j_call: TRBJ1-6
clone_size: few

cdr3_aa: CASSYGRGGHTGELFF
cdr3_nt: TGTGCCAGCAGTTACGGTAGAGGGGGCCACACCGGGGAGCTGTTTTTT
d_call: TRBD1
v_call: TRBV6-2/TRBV6-3
j_call: TRBJ2-2
clone_size: few

cdr3_aa: CASSLARQGFNQPQHF
cdr3_nt: TGTGCCAGCAGCTTAGCGCGGCAGGGATTCAATCAGCCCCAGCATTTT
d_call: NA
v_call: TRBV7-8
j_call: TRBJ1-5
clone_size: few